The 23 T cell receptor beta chains presented below share a single source sample, sequenced in a study of blood T cell repertoires in COVID-19. Here immunoSEQ multiplex PCR was the method, and the copy in TCRdb shows in-frame clones only, minus some. The data contain 55,000 to 75,000 clones, about 73% of them singletons. The sample taken for sequencing was peripheral blood. Source of these receptors: a woman in her seventies with acute or convalescent COVID-19.

This rearrangement joins TRBV10-2 to TRBJ2-5, with 11 bases that match TRBD2. This CDR3 comprises 15 residues. The germline CDR1 and CDR2 sequences are WSHSY and SAAADI. V lost 4 bases and J lost 5; bases outside the gene matches: 6. The CDR3 protein is CASSVAGGPGETQYF. CDR3 bases: TGCGCCAGCAGTGTAGCGGGAGGGCCCGGGGAGACCCAGTACTTC.

J is TRBJ2-1 and V is TRBV6-4, with D possibly matching TRBD1 (5 bases). The germline V and J ends were trimmed by 5 bases and 0 bases, with 14 bases remaining between them. This CDR3 contains 16 residues. Germline lookup yields CDR1 MRHNA and CDR2 SNTAGT. CDR3 protein: CASSSSDRSSYNEQFF. CDR3 DNA sequence: TGTGCCAGCAGTAGTTCCGACAGAAGCTCCTACAATGAGCAGTTCTTC.

This clone was counted between two and nine times. The chain recombines TRBV18 with TRBJ2-7; possibly TRBD1 for D (5 bases). Germline V gene sequence: CDR1 KGHSH, CDR2 LQKENI. This CDR3 is built from 13 residues. The V end was cut by 4 bases, the J end by 6 bases, with 13 bases between. In nucleotides, the CDR3 is TGTGCCAGCTCACTGGCTGAAGGGGCCGAGCAGTACTTC. Its protein product is CASSLAEGAEQYF.

This clone was found a few times. The chain links TRBV10-3 to TRBJ1-4; 7 bases map to TRBD1. Germline CDR1 reads ENHRY; CDR2 reads SYGVKD. The ends lost 7 bases at V and 7 bases at J; junction bases unmatched: 6. The CDR3 runs to 13 residues. CDR3 loop: CAIKGARGEKLFF. CDR3 nucleotides: TGTGCCATCAAGGGGGCGCGCGGTGAAAAACTGTTTTTT.

This clone occurred a few times. V usage is TRBV13 and J usage is TRBJ1-2, with 8 bases identical to TRBD1. The CDR3 consists of 14 residues. CDR1 is PRHDT, CDR2 FYEKMQ, per germline (reference sequence). V trimming: 6 bases; J trimming: 6 bases; junction bases outside the gene matches: 9. This CDR3 reads CASRTQGASDGYTF. In nucleotides, the CDR3 is TGTGCCAGCAGGACTCAGGGGGCATCGGATGGCTACACCTTC.

This clone was seen only once. The V gene is TRBV11-2, the J gene TRBJ2-4, with 9 bases that match TRBD2. The CDR3 sequence is 15 residues long. V dropped 6 bases and J dropped 7; count of bases not matched to a gene: 10. CDR1 and CDR2 (germline): SGHAT, FQNNGV. CDR3 sequence (DNA): TGTGCCAGCAGACAGGCCGGGACTAGCCACAACATTCAGTACTTC. It specifies CASRQAGTSHNIQYF.

The CDR3 reads CASSPRAGGPYEQYF. The CDR3 DNA reads as TGTGCCAGCAGCCCAAGGGCAGGGGGCCCCTACGAGCAGTACTTC. The V gene is TRBV11-1, the J gene TRBJ2-7; TRBD1 matches 8 bases. The germline CDR1 and CDR2 sequences are SGHAT and FQDESV (reference sequence). J was trimmed by 2 bases and V by 5 bases; bases with no gene match: 8. The CDR3 covers 15 residues.

The chain carries TRBV5-4 and TRBJ2-5, with TRBD1 matching 9 bases. The CDR3 covers 12 residues. Germline CDR1 is SGHNT and CDR2 is YYREEE (reference sequence). Unmatched junction bases numbered 2, after V lost 3 bases and J lost 8 bases. Written as DNA, the CDR3 is TGTGCCAGCAGCTACACAGGGGGCACCCAGTACTTC. Its protein product is CASSYTGGTQYF. Looking up the rest from reference TRBV5-4 and TRBJ2-5 gives the full variable domain: ETGVTQSPTHLIKTRGQQVTLRCSSQSGHNTVSWYQQALGQGPQFIFQYYREEENGRGNFPPRFSGLQFPNYSSELNVNALELDDSALYLCASSYTGGTQYFGPGTRLLVL.

This rearrangement joins TRBV3-1 (or the pseudogene TRBV3-2) to TRBJ2-1; the D gene is possibly TRBD2 (6 bases). Deletions cut 4 bases from V and 0 bases from J, with 10 bases between. Germline assignment: CDR1 LGHDT and CDR2 YNNKEL (reference sequence). The CDR3 loop spans 15 amino acids. The CDR3 loop reads CASSRTSTSYNEQFF. The CDR3 bases are TGTGCCAGCAGCCGAACTAGCACCTCCTACAATGAGCAGTTCTTC.

As regards this clone: Other nucleotide sequences in the sample specify the same CDR3. This chain connects TRBV7-3 to TRBJ2-2; 11 bases fit TRBD1. Trimming at V came to 4 bases and at J to 2 bases, leaving 3 bases not matched to a gene. The germline V gene has CDR1 SGHTA and CDR2 FQGTGA. The CDR3 contains 16 residues. The CDR3: CASSSRTGGNTGELFF. DNA for the CDR3: TGTGCCAGCAGCTCACGGACAGGGGGCAACACCGGGGAGCTGTTTTTT.

The chain combines TRBV6-5 with TRBJ1-2; TRBD1 matches 9 bases. V shed 0 bases and J 2 bases; nucleotides not matched to a gene: 1. The CDR3 spans 15 residues. The germline V gene encodes CDR1 MNHEY and CDR2 SVGAGI. CDR3 protein: CASSYSGQGNYGYTF. DNA for the CDR3: TGTGCCAGCAGTTACTCGGGACAGGGCAACTATGGCTACACCTTC.

The chain is built from TRBV2 and TRBJ2-6; no clear D gene. The CDR3 covers 15 residues. Trimming cost V 6 bases and J 1 base, with 10 bases left between them. The germline V gene encodes CDR1 SNHLY and CDR2 FYNNEI. The CDR3 coding sequence is TGTGCCAGCAGAGAATCGGGTTCTGGGGCCAACGTCCTGACTTTC. Its translation is CASRESGSGANVLTF.

The chain employs TRBV11-2 and TRBJ2-7; weak D call: TRBD2 (5 bases). V was clipped by 5 bases and J by 3 bases, with 11 bases between them. Germline V lookup: CDR1 SGHAT, CDR2 FQNNGV. This CDR3 region has 13 residues. The DNA for the CDR3 is TGTGCCAGCAGCCCCGACGGGAACTACGAGCAGTACTTC. Its translation: CASSPDGNYEQYF. Drawing the rest from reference TRBV11-2 and TRBJ2-7, the complete variable domain is EAGVAQSPRYKIIEKRQSVAFWCNPISGHATLYWYQQILGQGPKLLIQFQNNGVVDDSQLPKDRFSAERLKGVDSTLKIQPAKLEDSAVYLCASSPDGNYEQYFGPGTRLTVT.

This clone showed up just a few times. V gene TRBV20-1 combines with J gene TRBJ1-1; TRBD1 matches at 7 bases. V lost 3 bases to trimming and J lost 4 bases; unmatched junction nucleotides: 8. This CDR3 spans 14 amino acids. Germline CDR1 and CDR2: DFQATT and SNEGSKA (reference sequence). CDR3 sequence (DNA): TGCAGTGCTAGTCACCCGGACAGGCCCACTGAAGCTTTCTTT. Its translation is CSASHPDRPTEAFF.

The V and J genes are TRBV29-1 and TRBJ1-2, with no clear D. Looked up from germline, CDR1 is SQVTM and CDR2 is ANQGSEA. This CDR3 contains 11 residues. Trimming shortened V by 4 bases and J by 8 bases, and 11 bases separated the two germline ends. In nucleotides, the CDR3 is TGCAGCGTTGGGGCCCGCCGCGGCTACACCTTC. Residues: CSVGARRGYTF.

The V call is TRBV5-5, the J call TRBJ1-1; TRBD1 aligns across 9 bases. From germline, CDR1 is SGHKS and CDR2 YYEKEE (reference sequence). V was pared by 0 bases and J by 6 bases, with 6 bases of the junction left unmatched. The CDR3 loop spans 15 amino acids. The CDR3: CASSLEGQGFSEAFF. The CDR3 nucleotides read TGTGCCAGCAGCTTGGAGGGACAGGGATTCTCTGAAGCTTTCTTT. The full variable domain, rest sourced from reference TRBV5-5 and TRBJ1-1, is DAGVTQSPTHLIKTRGQQVTLRCSPISGHKSVSWYQQVLGQGPQFIFQYYEKEERGRGNFPDRFSARQFPNYSSELNVNALLLGDSALYLCASSLEGQGFSEAFFGQGTRLTVV.

Only one count was recorded for this clone. This chain connects TRBV2 to TRBJ1-5; D perhaps matches TRBD1 (6 bases). This CDR3 has 14 amino acids. Trimming removed 1 base from V and 6 bases from J, with 10 bases in between. CDR1 and CDR2 (germline): SNHLY, FYNNEI. CDR3 sequence reads: CASSEGKGGQPQHF. CDR3 in DNA: TGTGCCAGCAGTGAAGGCAAAGGGGGTCAGCCCCAGCATTTT.

This chain links TRBV29-1 with TRBJ1-1, with 9 bases aligning to TRBD1. The length of the CDR3 is 12 residues. Germline CDR1 SQVTM, CDR2 ANQGSEA. J lost 8 bases, V lost 4 bases, and 5 bases had no gene match. Written as DNA, the CDR3 is TGCAGCGTTGCCGGGACAGGGACCGAAGCTTTCTTT. Translation: CSVAGTGTEAFF. The variable domain in full, with the rest retrieved from reference TRBV29-1 and TRBJ1-1, is SAVISQKPSRDICQRGTSLTIQCQVDSQVTMMFWYRQQPGQSLTLIATANQGSEATYESGFVIDKFPISRPNLTFSTLTVSNMSPEDSSIYLCSVAGTGTEAFFGQGTRLTVV.

This clone was observed once. This chain joins TRBV5-1 and TRBJ2-4, with 9 bases lining up with TRBD1. J was trimmed by 3 bases and V by 3 bases; bases with no gene match: 7. Germline values: CDR1 SGHRS, CDR2 YFSETQ. CDR3 length: 16 residues. The CDR3 region is CASSSQGAQGKNIQYF. The CDR3 nucleotides read TGCGCCAGCAGCTCACAGGGGGCTCAGGGCAAAAACATTCAGTACTTC. The whole variable domain, remainder taken from reference TRBV5-1 and TRBJ2-4, is KAGVTQTPRYLIKTRGQQVTLSCSPISGHRSVSWYQQTPGQGLQFLFEYFSETQRNKGNFPGRFSGRQFSNSRSEMNVSTLELGDSALYLCASSSQGAQGKNIQYFGAGTRLSVL.

The chain carries TRBV12-1 and TRBJ2-2; the table's D call TRBD1 went unverified against the DNA. TRBV12-1 is a pseudogene segment. The CDR3 has 15 residues. The CDR3, as DNA: TGTGCCAGCAGCTTTCCGCCGCGGACAACCGGGGAGCTGTTTTTT. It is translated as CASSFPPRTTGELFF.

This clone was seen ten or more times. The CDR3 sequence: CASSRRVEKLFF. The CDR3 bases are TGTGCCAGCAGTAGGAGGGTCGAAAAACTGTTTTTT. The rearrangement links TRBV28 to TRBJ1-4, with D hard to call. CDR3 length: 12 amino acids. Germline values: CDR1 MDHEN, CDR2 SYDVKM. Trimming stripped 5 bases from V and 8 bases from J, with 9 bases between.

The chain joins TRBV28 to TRBJ1-6, with 9 bases fitting TRBD1. The J segment lost 7 bases and the V segment lost 8 bases, leaving 15 bases of the junction unmatched. Germline V gene data show CDR1 as MDHEN and CDR2 as SYDVKM. The CDR3 is 17 amino acids. CDR3 loop: CASEQPPGQGMNSPLHF. CDR3 nucleotide sequence: TGTGCCAGCGAACAACCCCCCGGACAGGGGATGAATTCACCCCTCCACTTT.

This chain connects TRBV4-2 to TRBJ2-2; a possible D gene is TRBD1 (7 bases). CDR1 is LGHNA and CDR2 is YNFKEQ in the germline V gene. CDR3 size: 17 residues. The V end was cut by 2 bases, the J end by 0 bases, with 13 bases between. The CDR3 DNA sequence: TGTGCCAGCAGCCAACGGGGGCAGGGGGCGAACACCGGGGAGCTGTTTTTT. It codes for CASSQRGQGANTGELFF.